This note documents a single TCR beta chain sequence. This entry is derived from a study of CD8 T cells in Susac syndrome. With random hexamers, reverse transcription was performed on about 0.5 to 1 ug of RNA. TCRdb re-analysed the immunoSEQ multiplex PCR reads in MiXCR, keeping a single row per CDR3 protein. The data contain roughly 120,000 distinct CDR3 sequences, roughly 94% of them singletons. This CDR3 has 15 residues. Germline-derived CDR1 and CDR2 are LGHDT and YNNKEL (reference sequence). Trimming stripped 0 bases from V and 4 bases from J, with 10 bases between. The sequenced material came from CD4+ T cells from PBMCs. The chain combines TRBV3-1 with TRBJ2-1; D unresolved. This TCR derives from a human donor with multiple sclerosis. The CDR3 here is CASSQEQIPYNEQFF. The CDR3 region has the DNA TGTGCCAGCAGCCAAGAACAGATTCCGTACAATGAGCAGTTCTTC.